The present T cell receptor beta chain was sequenced within a study of cytomegalovirus exposure and HLA in healthy donors. Study conclusions and caveats: As was reported, the classifier diagnosed cytomegalovirus status with high specificity and sensitivity.

The table came from immunoSEQ multiplex PCR; TCRdb's copy has only in-frame clones and leaves some out. The repertoire holds about 260,000 clones, with 90% as singletons. V gave up 6 bases and J gave up 4 bases; unmatched junction bases: 9. Germline V gives CDR1 WSHSY, CDR2 SAAADI. This CDR3 spans 15 amino acids. With regard to this clone: Its antigen remains unidentified.

Sequenced: PBMCs. This sequence was found in a woman in her 30s in good health and CMV-seronegative. This chain joins TRBV10-2 and TRBJ2-7; TRBD1 aligns across 10 bases. In nucleotides, the CDR3 is TGCGCCAGCAGCCCGGACCGGGACAGGGGTTACGAGCAGTACTTC. This sequence encodes CASSPDRDRGYEQYF.